This TCR beta chain was captured in a study of identical twins. Study-wide results and caveats: Monozygotic twin pairs showed more out-of-frame TCR alpha sharing than models estimated.

Germline V lookup: CDR1 ENHRY, CDR2 SYGVKD. The V segment lost 4 bases and the J segment 6 bases; nucleotides outside the gene matches: 5. CDR3 length: 14 amino acids. In regard to this clonotype: Its antigen is unknown.

TCRdb independently ran MiXCR on the 5' RACE reads; one entry per CDR3 protein. The data contain nearly 250,000 distinct CDR3 sequences, 5.5% to 7% of them singletons. This sample also belongs to another study, concerning yellow fever vaccine responses in identical twins. That paper adds: As reported, the vaccine T cell response of twins seemed partly convergent and partly personalized.

Material for sequencing was memory (CD45RO+) T cells sorted from blood. The receptor's source is a woman between 18 and 29 years old in good health. This chain links TRBV10-3 with TRBJ1-2, with 10 nucleotides matching TRBD1. The DNA for the CDR3 is TGTGCCATCAGTGGAGGACAGGGGGGCCATGGCTACACCTTC. It yields the protein CAISGGQGGHGYTF.